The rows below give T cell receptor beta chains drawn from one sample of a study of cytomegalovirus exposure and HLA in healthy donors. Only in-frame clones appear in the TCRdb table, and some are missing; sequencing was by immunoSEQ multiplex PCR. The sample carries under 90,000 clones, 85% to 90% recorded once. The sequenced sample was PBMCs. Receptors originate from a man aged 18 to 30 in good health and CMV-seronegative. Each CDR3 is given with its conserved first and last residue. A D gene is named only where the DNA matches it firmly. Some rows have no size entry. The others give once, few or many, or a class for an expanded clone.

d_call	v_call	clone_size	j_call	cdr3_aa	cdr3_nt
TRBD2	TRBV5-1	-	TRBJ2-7	CASGLAGGTYEQYF	TGCGCCAGCGGTTTAGCGGGAGGAACCTACGAGCAGTACTTC
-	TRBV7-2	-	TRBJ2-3	CASSLGRGGYTDTQYF	TGTGCCAGCAGCTTAGGAAGGGGCGGATATACAGATACGCAGTATTTT
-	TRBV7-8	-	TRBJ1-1	CASSLGAGALNTEAFF	TGTGCCAGCAGCTTAGGGGCAGGGGCTCTGAACACTGAAGCTTTCTTT
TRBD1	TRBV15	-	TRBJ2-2	CATSGTGNTGELFF	TGTGCCACCAGCGGGACAGGGAACACCGGGGAGCTGTTTTTT
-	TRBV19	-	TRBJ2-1	CASSRTILANEQFF	TGTGCCAGTAGTAGGACGATTCTAGCAAATGAGCAGTTCTTC
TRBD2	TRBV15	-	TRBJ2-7	CATSRDSGRPYEQYF	TGTGCCACCAGCAGAGATAGCGGGAGGCCTTACGAGCAGTACTTC
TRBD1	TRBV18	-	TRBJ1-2	CASSPTWDRENYGYTF	TGTGCCAGCTCACCGACCTGGGACAGGGAAAACTATGGCTACACCTTC
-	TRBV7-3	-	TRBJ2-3	CASSLRGITDTQYF	TGTGCCAGCAGCCTACGCGGAATCACAGATACGCAGTATTTT
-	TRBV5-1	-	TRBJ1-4	CASKGAGVSSNEKLFF	TGCGCCAGCAAAGGGGCAGGGGTGTCCTCTAATGAAAAACTGTTTTTT
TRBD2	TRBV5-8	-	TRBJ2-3	CASSLIALAGGVRTQYF	TGTGCCAGCAGCTTGATCGCACTAGCGGGAGGAGTACGTACGCAGTATTTT
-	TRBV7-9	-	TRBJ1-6	CASSLGGSADNSPLHF	TGTGCCAGCAGCCTCGGGGGGTCCGCCGATAATTCACCCCTCCACTTT
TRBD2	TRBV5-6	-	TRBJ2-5	CASSLARTSGRVTLETQYF	TGTGCCAGCAGCTTGGCCCGGACTAGCGGGAGGGTAACATTAGAGACCCAGTACTTC
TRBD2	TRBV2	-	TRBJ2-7	CASSFPRTSGGDSQNEQYF	TGTGCCAGCAGTTTTCCCCGGACTAGCGGGGGAGACTCCCAGAACGAGCAGTACTTC
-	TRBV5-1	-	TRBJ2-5	CASSLAGGETQYF	TGCGCCAGCAGCTTGGCCGGGGGAGAGACCCAGTACTTC
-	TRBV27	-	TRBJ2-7	CASSHRVTSYEQYF	TGTGCCAGCAGTCACAGGGTTACCTCCTACGAGCAGTACTTC
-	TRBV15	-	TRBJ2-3	CATSGLASIRDTQYF	TGTGCCACCAGCGGCCTAGCTAGTATTCGGGATACGCAGTATTTT
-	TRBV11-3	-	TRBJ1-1	CASSLGRGNTEAFF	TGTGCCAGCAGCTTAGGGCGGGGGAACACTGAAGCTTTCTTT
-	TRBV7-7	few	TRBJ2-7	CASSLNPGLSYEQYF	TGTGCTAGCAGCTTAAACCCGGGACTCTCCTACGAGCAGTACTTC
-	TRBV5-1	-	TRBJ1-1	CASSLALPGNTEAFF	TGCGCCAGCAGCTTGGCCCTTCCAGGGAACACTGAAGCTTTCTTT
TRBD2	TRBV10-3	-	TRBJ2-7	CAISPAGSGSYEQYF	TGTGCCATCAGCCCAGCTGGTAGCGGGAGTTACGAGCAGTACTTC
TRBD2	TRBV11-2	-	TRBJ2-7	CASSFPRGGLAGSRHEQYF	TGTGCCAGCAGCTTTCCTAGGGGTGGCTTAGCGGGGTCCCGGCACGAGCAGTACTTC
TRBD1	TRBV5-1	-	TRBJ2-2	CASSLDTGGATGELFF	TGCGCCAGCAGCTTGGATACAGGGGGCGCAACCGGGGAGCTGTTTTTT
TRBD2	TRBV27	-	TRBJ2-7	CASSLIPGTSGSAYEQYF	TGTGCCAGCAGTTTAATCCCCGGGACTAGCGGGAGTGCCTACGAGCAGTACTTC
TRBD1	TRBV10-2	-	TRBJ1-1	CASLGQRAFTGVNTEAFF	TGCGCCAGCTTGGGACAGCGCGCTTTTACTGGTGTGAACACTGAAGCTTTCTTT
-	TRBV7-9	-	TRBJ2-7	CASSSKSSYEQYF	TGTGCCAGCAGCTCAAAGAGCTCCTACGAGCAGTACTTC
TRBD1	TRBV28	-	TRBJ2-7	CASSLSGQVLYEQYF	TGTGCCAGCAGTTTATCGGGACAGGTATTATACGAGCAGTACTTC
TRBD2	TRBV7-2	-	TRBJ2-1	CASSFSGLPNEQFF	TGTGCCAGCAGCTTCTCGGGACTACCGAATGAGCAGTTCTTC
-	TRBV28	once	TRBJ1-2	CASSRPWGGAGGYTF	TGTGCCAGCAGTCGACCTTGGGGGGGGGCGGGGGGCTACACCTTC
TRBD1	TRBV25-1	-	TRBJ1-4	CASSATLGQGGEKLFF	TGTGCCAGCAGTGCTACCTTGGGACAGGGAGGAGAAAAACTGTTTTTT
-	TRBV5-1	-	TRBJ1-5	CASSPGPGSTRGSNQPQHF	TGCGCCAGCAGCCCGGGGCCAGGGAGTACCCGGGGGAGCAATCAGCCCCAGCATTTT
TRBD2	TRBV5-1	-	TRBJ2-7	CASSLVLREGGEQYF	TGCGCCAGCAGCTTGGTTCTACGGGAGGGAGGGGAGCAGTACTTC
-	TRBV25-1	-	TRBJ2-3	CASSEAGGVRGTQYF	TGTGCCAGCAGTGAAGCCGGGGGAGTGAGGGGTACGCAGTATTTT
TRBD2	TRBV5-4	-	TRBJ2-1	CASSRGGDGGGLGQFF	TGTGCCAGCAGCCGGGGAGGGGACGGAGGAGGCCTTGGGCAGTTCTTC
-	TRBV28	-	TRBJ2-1	CASSAGFMGSYNEQFF	TGTGCCAGCAGTGCAGGGTTCATGGGCTCCTACAATGAGCAGTTCTTC
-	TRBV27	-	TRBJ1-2	CASSLTPAVGGYYGYTF	TGTGCCAGCAGTTTAACCCCTGCGGTGGGGGGGTACTATGGCTACACCTTC
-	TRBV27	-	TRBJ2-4	CASSLLGTGSGVQNIQYF	TGTGCCAGCAGTTTATTGGGAACAGGGTCAGGGGTGCAAAACATTCAGTACTTC
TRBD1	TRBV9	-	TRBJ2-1	CASSVAGQGYEQFF	TGTGCCAGCAGCGTAGCGGGACAGGGCTATGAGCAGTTCTTC
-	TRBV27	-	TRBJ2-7	CASSRASGYEQYF	TGTGCCAGCAGTCGTGCTTCGGGTTACGAGCAGTACTTC
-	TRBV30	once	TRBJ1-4	CAWNRETEKLFF	TGTGCCTGGAACAGGGAGACCGAAAAACTGTTTTTT
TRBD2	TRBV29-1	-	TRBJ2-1	CSVTGGEQFF	TGCAGCGTGACCGGGGGGGAGCAGTTCTTC
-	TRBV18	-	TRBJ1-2	CASSPTREDGYTF	TGTGCCAGCTCACCCACCCGGGAGGATGGCTACACCTTC
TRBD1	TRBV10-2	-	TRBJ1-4	CASSEARQGGEKLFF	TGCGCCAGCAGTGAGGCTAGACAGGGCGGTGAAAAACTGTTTTTT
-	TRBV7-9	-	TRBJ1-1	CARRYSAGVVGNTEAFF	TGTGCCAGGAGATACTCGGCAGGGGTGGTTGGGAACACTGAAGCTTTCTTT
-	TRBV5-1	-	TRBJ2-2	CASSLSMGATTGELFF	TGCGCCAGCAGCTTGAGTATGGGGGCTACCACCGGGGAGCTGTTTTTT
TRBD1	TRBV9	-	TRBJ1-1	CASSANRGLFGEAFF	TGTGCCAGCAGCGCCAACAGGGGGCTTTTCGGTGAAGCTTTCTTT
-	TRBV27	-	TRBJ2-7	CASTPIAGARVYEQYF	TGTGCCAGCACCCCAATTGCAGGGGCCAGGGTATACGAGCAGTACTTC
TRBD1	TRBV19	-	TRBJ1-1	CASKGTGLGEAFF	TGTGCCAGCAAAGGGACAGGGCTGGGTGAAGCTTTCTTT
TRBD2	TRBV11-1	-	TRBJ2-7	CASSRTSPYEQYF	TGTGCCAGCAGCCGGACTAGCCCCTACGAGCAGTACTTC
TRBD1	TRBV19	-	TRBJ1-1	CASRRQGEAFF	TGTGCCAGCCGCCGACAGGGCGAAGCTTTCTTT
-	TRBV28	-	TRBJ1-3	CASFLTGTGNTIYF	TGTGCCAGCTTTTTGACTGGAACTGGAAACACCATATATTTT
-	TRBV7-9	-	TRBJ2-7	CASSSNGDIYEQYF	TGTGCCAGCAGCTCAAATGGGGACATCTACGAGCAGTACTTC
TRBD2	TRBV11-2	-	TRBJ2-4	CASSRGLAGDAKNIQYF	TGTGCCAGCAGCCGTGGACTAGCGGGAGACGCCAAAAACATTCAGTACTTC
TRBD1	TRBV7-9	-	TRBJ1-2	CAGQGIYGYTF	TGTGCCGGACAGGGGATCTATGGCTACACCTTC
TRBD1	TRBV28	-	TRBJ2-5	CASSKPQGQETQYF	TGTGCCAGCAGTAAACCACAGGGGCAAGAGACCCAGTACTTC
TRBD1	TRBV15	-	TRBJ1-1	CATSTGQNTEAFF	TGTGCCACCAGCACGGGACAGAACACTGAAGCCTTCTTT
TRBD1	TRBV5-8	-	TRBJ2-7	CASSFDDRVDEQYF	TGTGCCAGCAGCTTTGATGACAGGGTGGACGAGCAGTACTTC
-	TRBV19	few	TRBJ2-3	CASSIGSGRTDTQYF	TGTGCCAGTAGTATAGGTAGCGGACGCACAGATACGCAGTATTTT
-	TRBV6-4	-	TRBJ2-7	CASSVRYRDYEQYF	TGTGCCAGCAGTGTAAGGTACAGGGACTACGAGCAGTACTTC
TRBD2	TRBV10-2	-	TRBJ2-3	CASRPGLAAGTDTQYF	TGCGCCAGCCGCCCGGGACTAGCTGCCGGCACAGATACGCAGTATTTT